The 5 T cell receptor beta chains below were found in one sample sequenced in a study of T cells after posttransplantation cyclophosphamide. Clones were read by immunoSEQ multiplex PCR, and TCRdb kept only the in-frame ones, dropping some. In total the sample includes about 33,000 clones, none of them seen once. The sequenced sample was PBMCs. Every receptor here comes from a girl aged 5-17 years in good health, CMV-negative, and a related stem cell transplant donor.

Ten or more counts support this clone. The CDR3 loop is CASSLGGREYEQYF. In DNA form, the CDR3 reads TGTGCCAGCAGTTTGGGAGGGAGGGAGTACGAGCAGTACTTC. The J gene is TRBJ2-7, the V gene TRBV6-5, with 7 bases identical to TRBD2. J gave up 4 bases and V 4 bases, and 7 bases lay outside the gene matches. Germline V gene data show CDR1 as MNHEY and CDR2 as SVGAGI. This CDR3 has 14 amino acids.

This clone was observed a handful of times. The chain recombines TRBV25-1 with TRBJ1-5, with D uncertain. This CDR3 region has 12 residues. V lost 6 bases, J lost 4 bases, and 7 bases lay in between. Germline V gene data show CDR1 as MGHDK and CDR2 as SYGVNS. CDR3 bases: TGTGCCAGCAGATACGGGAATCAGCCCCAGCATTTT. Its translation: CASRYGNQPQHF.

This clone has a count of ten or more. The chain carries TRBV6-6 and TRBJ2-6; possibly TRBD1 for D (5 bases). With 0 bases removed from V and 3 bases from J, the gap between germline ends came to 9 bases. The CDR3 is 16 amino acids. Germline-derived CDR1 and CDR2 are MNHNY and SVGAGI (reference sequence). The CDR3 DNA is TGTGCCAGCAGTTACTCGACAGAAGGTGGGGCCAACGTCCTGACTTTC. Translation gives CASSYSTEGGANVLTF.

This clone turned up a few times. CDR3 sequence: CASSLKGSGLAGGEQYF. The CDR3 DNA reads as TGCGCCAGCAGCTTGAAAGGGTCCGGCCTAGCGGGAGGCGAGCAGTACTTC. The V call is TRBV5-1, the J call TRBJ2-7, with TRBD2 matching over 11 bases. Germline V lookup: CDR1 SGHRS, CDR2 YFSETQ. V shed 1 base and J 6 bases; nucleotides not matched to a gene: 12. This CDR3 contains 17 residues.

In its sample, this clone was seen a few times. The chain combines TRBV27 with TRBJ2-6, with TRBD2 matching over 7 bases. The CDR3 is 15 amino acids. Germline CDR1 MNHEY, CDR2 SMNVEV (reference sequence). V shed 4 bases and J 0 bases; nucleotides not matched to a gene: 0. The CDR3 DNA is TGTGCCAGCAGTTGGACTAGCTCTGGGGCCAACGTCCTGACTTTC. This translates into CASSWTSSGANVLTF. Based on the CDR3 plus reference TRBV27 and TRBJ2-6, the full variable domain is EAQVTQNPRYLITVTGKKLTVTCSQNMNHEYMSWYRQDPGLGLRQIYYSMNVEVTDKGDVPEGYKVSRKEKRNFPLILESPSPNQTSLYFCASSWTSSGANVLTFGAGSRLTVL.